Sequencing of this T cell receptor (beta chain) was carried out in a study of blood T cell repertoires in COVID-19. Study-level background: Researchers got acute and convalescent COVID-19 samples from the United States, Italy and Spain.

The germline V and J ends were trimmed by 1 base and 6 bases, with 15 bases remaining between them. Germline V gives CDR1 SGHTA, CDR2 FQGNSA. The CDR3 contains 15 residues. Sequencing was performed with immunoSEQ multiplex PCR; in TCRdb, only in-frame clones are kept and a portion is missing. The sample lists 45,000 to 55,000 clones, roughly 84% occurring once. Material for sequencing was peripheral blood. The chain couples TRBV7-2 to TRBJ1-1; D possibly corresponds to TRBD1 (5 bases). The source of this sequence is a man between 65 and 79 years old with active COVID-19. CDR3 sequence (DNA): TGTGCCAGCAGCTTAGTAGGGCCCGGGGGTTCTGAAGCTTTCTTT. Protein product: CASSLVGPGGSEAFF.